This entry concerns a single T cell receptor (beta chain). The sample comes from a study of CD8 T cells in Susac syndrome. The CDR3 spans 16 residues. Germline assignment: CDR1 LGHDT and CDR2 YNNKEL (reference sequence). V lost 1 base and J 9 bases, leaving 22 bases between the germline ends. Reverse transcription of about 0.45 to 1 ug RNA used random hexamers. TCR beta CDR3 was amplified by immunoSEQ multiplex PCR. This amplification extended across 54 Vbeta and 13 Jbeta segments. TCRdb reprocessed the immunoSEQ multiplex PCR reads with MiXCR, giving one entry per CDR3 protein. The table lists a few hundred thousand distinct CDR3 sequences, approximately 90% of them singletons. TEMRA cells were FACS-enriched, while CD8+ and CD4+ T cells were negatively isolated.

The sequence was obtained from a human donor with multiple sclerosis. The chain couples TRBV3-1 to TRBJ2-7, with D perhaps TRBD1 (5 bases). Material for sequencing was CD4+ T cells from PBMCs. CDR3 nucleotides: TGTGCCAGCAGCCAAGGGCCCGGACACGGTTTGACTGGGCAGTACTTC. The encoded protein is CASSQGPGHGLTGQYF.